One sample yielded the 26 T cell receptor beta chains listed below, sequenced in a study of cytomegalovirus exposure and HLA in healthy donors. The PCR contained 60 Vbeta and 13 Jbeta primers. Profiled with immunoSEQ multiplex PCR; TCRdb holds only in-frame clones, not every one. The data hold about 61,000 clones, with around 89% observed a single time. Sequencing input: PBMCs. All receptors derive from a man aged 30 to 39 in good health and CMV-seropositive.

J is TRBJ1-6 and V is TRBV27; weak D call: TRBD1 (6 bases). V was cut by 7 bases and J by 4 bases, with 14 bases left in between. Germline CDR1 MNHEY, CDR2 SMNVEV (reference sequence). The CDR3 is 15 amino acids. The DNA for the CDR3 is TGTGCCAGCAAGGGTGGGGGGGCTTATAATTCACCCCTCCACTTT. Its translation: CASKGGGAYNSPLHF.

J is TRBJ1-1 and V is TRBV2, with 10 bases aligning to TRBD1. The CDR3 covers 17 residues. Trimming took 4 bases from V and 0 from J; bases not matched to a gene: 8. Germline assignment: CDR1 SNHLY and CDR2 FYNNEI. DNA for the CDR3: TGTGCCAGCAGTGTGGGGACAGGGGATGTGATGAACACTGAAGCTTTCTTT. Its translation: CASSVGTGDVMNTEAFF.

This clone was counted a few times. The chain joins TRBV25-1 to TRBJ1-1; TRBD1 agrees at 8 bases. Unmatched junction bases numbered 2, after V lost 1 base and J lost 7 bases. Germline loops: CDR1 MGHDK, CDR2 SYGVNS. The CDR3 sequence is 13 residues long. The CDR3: CASSESGTGEAFF. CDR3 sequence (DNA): TGTGCCAGCAGTGAATCCGGGACAGGTGAAGCTTTCTTT.

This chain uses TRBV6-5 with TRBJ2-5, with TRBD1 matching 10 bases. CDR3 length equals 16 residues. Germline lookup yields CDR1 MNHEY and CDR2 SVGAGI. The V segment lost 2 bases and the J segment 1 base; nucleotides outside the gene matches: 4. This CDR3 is CASSYTGQGTQETQYF. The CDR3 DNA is TGTGCCAGCAGTTACACGGGACAGGGGACCCAAGAGACCCAGTACTTC.

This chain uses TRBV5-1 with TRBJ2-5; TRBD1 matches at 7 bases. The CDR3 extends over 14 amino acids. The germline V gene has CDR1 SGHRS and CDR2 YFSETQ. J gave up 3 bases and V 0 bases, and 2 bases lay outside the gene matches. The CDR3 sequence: CASSLATGEETQYF. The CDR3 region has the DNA TGCGCCAGCAGCTTGGCTACAGGGGAAGAGACCCAGTACTTC. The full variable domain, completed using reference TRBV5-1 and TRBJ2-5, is KAGVTQTPRYLIKTRGQQVTLSCSPISGHRSVSWYQQTPGQGLQFLFEYFSETQRNKGNFPGRFSGRQFSNSRSEMNVSTLELGDSALYLCASSLATGEETQYFGPGTRLLVL.

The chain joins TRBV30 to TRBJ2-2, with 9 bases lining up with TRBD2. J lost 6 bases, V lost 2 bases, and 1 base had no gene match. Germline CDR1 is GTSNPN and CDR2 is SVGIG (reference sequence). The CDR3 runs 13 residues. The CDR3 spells CAWSRTSAGELFF. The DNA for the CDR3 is TGTGCCTGGAGTAGGACTAGCGCCGGGGAGCTGTTTTTT.

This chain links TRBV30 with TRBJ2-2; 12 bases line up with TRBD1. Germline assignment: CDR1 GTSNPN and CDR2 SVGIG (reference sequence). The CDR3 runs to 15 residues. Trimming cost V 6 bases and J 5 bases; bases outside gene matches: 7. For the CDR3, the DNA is TGTGCCTGCCGGGACAGGGGGCGCGAAACCGGGGAGCTGTTTTTT. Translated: CACRDRGRETGELFF. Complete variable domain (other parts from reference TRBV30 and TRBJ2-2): SQTIHQWPATLVQPVGSPLSLECTVEGTSNPNLYWYRQAAGRGLQLLFYSVGIGQISSEVPQNLSASRPQDRQFILSSKKLLLSDSGFYLCACRDRGRETGELFFGEGSRLTVL.

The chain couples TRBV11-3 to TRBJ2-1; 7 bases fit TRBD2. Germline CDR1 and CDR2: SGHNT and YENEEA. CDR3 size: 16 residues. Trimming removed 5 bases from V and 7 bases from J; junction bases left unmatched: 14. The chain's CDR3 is CASSPSLGLADNEQFF. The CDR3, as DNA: TGTGCCAGCAGCCCCTCATTGGGTCTAGCGGATAATGAGCAGTTCTTC.

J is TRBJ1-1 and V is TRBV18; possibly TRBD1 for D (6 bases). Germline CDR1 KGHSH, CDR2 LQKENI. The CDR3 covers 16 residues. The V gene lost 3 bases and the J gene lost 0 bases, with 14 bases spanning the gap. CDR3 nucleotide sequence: TGTGCCAGCTCACCCCCTCGGAAGGGGGTGAACACTGAAGCTTTCTTT. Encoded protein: CASSPPRKGVNTEAFF.

The CDR3: CASSPDRGHQPQHF. The CDR3 DNA reads TGTGCCAGCAGCCCCGACAGGGGGCATCAGCCCCAGCATTTT. The chain is built from TRBV9 and TRBJ1-5, with 10 bases lining up with TRBD1. The trim removed 4 bases at V and 5 bases at J, leaving 3 bases unmatched. The CDR3 has 14 residues. Germline V lookup: CDR1 SGDLS, CDR2 YYNGEE.

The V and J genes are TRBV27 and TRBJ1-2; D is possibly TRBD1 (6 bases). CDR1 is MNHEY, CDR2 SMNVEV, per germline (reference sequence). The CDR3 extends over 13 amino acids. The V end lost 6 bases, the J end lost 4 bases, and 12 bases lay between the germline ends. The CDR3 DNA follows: TGTGCCAGCAGGCGAACAGGGCCCTATGGCTACACCTTC. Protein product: CASRRTGPYGYTF.

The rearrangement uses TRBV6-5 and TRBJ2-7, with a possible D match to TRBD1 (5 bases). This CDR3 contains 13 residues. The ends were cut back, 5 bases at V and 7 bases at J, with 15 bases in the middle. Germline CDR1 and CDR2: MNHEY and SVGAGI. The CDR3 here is CASSEDKLSEQYF. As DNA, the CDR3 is TGTGCCAGCAGTGAGGACAAGTTAAGTGAGCAGTACTTC.

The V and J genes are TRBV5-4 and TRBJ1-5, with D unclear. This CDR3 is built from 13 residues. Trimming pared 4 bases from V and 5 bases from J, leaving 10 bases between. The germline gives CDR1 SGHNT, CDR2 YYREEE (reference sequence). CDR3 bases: TGTGCCAGCAGCGCTGGAGGTGATCAGCCCCAGCATTTT. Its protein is CASSAGGDQPQHF.

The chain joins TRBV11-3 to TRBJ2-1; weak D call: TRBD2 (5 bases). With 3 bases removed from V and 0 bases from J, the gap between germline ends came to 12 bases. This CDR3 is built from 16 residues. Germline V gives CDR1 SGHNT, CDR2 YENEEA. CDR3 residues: CASSFESGSSYNEQFF. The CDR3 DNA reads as TGTGCCAGCAGCTTTGAAAGCGGAAGCTCCTACAATGAGCAGTTCTTC.

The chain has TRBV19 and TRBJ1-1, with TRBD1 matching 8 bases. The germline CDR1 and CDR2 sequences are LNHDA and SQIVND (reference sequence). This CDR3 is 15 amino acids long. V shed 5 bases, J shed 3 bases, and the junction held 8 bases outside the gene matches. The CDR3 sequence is CASSSDRDGDTEAFF. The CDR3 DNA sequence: TGTGCCAGTAGTTCGGACAGGGATGGGGACACTGAAGCTTTCTTT.

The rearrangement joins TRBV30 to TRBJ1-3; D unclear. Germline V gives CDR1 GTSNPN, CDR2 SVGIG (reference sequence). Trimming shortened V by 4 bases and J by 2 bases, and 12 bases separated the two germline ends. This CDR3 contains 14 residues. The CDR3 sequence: CAWNPLTTGNTIYF. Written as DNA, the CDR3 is TGTGCCTGGAACCCGTTAACAACTGGAAACACCATATATTTT.

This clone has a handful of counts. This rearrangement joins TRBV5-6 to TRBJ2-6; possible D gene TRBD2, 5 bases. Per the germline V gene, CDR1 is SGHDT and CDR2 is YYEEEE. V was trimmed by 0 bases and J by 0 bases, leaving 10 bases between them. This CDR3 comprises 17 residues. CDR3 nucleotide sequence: TGTGCCAGCAGCTTGGGGAGGAGGATCTCTGGGGCCAACGTCCTGACTTTC. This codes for CASSLGRRISGANVLTF.

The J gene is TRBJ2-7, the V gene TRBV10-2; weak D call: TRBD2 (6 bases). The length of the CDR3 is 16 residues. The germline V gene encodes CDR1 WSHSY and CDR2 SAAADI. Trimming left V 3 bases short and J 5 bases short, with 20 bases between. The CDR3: CASSDHGRRGFDEQYF. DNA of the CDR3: TGCGCCAGCAGTGATCACGGGAGACGAGGATTCGACGAGCAGTACTTC.

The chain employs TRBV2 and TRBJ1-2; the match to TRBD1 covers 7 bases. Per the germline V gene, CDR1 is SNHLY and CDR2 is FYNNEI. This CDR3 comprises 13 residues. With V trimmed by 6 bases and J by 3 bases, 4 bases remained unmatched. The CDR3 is CASSLGQDYGYTF. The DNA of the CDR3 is TGTGCCAGCAGCCTCGGACAGGACTATGGCTACACCTTC.

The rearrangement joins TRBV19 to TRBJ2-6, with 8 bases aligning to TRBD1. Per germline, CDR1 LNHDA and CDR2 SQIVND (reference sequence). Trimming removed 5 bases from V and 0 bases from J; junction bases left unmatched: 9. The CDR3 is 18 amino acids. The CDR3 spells CASSSWTGKGSGANVLTF. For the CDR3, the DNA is TGTGCCAGTAGTTCCTGGACAGGGAAGGGCTCTGGGGCCAACGTCCTGACTTTC. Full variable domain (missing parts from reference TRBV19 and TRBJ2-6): DGGITQSPKYLFRKEGQNVTLSCEQNLNHDAMYWYRQDPGQGLRLIYYSQIVNDFQKGDIAEGYSVSREKKESFPLTVTSAQKNPTAFYLCASSSWTGKGSGANVLTFGAGSRLTVL.

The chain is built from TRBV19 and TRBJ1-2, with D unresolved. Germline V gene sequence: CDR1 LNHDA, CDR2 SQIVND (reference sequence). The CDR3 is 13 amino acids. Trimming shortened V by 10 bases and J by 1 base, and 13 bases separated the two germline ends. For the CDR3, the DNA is TGTGCCACTTCGGGGAATTTTAACTATGGCTACACCTTC. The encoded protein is CATSGNFNYGYTF.

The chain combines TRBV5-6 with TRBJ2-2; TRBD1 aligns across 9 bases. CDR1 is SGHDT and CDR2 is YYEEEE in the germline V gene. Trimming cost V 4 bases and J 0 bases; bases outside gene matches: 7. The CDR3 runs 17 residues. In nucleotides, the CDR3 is TGTGCCAGCAGCCTGGGACAGGGTTTCGCGAACACCGGGGAGCTGTTTTTT. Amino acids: CASSLGQGFANTGELFF.

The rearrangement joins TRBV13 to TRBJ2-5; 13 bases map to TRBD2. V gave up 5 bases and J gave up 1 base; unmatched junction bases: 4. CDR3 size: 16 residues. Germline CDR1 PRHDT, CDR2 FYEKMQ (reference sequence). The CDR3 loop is CASSARLAGGQETQYF. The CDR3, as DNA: TGTGCCAGCAGCGCCAGACTAGCGGGAGGCCAAGAGACCCAGTACTTC.

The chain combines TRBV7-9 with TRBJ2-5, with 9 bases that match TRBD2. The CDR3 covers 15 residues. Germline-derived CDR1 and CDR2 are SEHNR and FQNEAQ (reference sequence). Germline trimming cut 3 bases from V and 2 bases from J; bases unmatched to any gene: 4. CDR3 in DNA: TGTGCCAGCAGCTTCAGCGGGAGGTCGCAAGAGACCCAGTACTTC. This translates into CASSFSGRSQETQYF.

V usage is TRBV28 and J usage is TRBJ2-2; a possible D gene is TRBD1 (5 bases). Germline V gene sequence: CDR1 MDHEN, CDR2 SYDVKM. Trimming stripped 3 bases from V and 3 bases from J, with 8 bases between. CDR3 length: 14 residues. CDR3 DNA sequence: TGTGCCAGCAGTTTCCAGGGCCACACCGGGGAGCTGTTTTTT. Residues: CASSFQGHTGELFF.

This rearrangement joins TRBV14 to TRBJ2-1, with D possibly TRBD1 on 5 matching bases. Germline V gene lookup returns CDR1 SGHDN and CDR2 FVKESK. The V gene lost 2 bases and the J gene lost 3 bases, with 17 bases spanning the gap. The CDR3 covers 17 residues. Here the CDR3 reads CASSQQTGLLFYNEQFF. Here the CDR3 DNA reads TGTGCCAGCAGCCAACAAACAGGTTTACTCTTCTACAATGAGCAGTTCTTC.